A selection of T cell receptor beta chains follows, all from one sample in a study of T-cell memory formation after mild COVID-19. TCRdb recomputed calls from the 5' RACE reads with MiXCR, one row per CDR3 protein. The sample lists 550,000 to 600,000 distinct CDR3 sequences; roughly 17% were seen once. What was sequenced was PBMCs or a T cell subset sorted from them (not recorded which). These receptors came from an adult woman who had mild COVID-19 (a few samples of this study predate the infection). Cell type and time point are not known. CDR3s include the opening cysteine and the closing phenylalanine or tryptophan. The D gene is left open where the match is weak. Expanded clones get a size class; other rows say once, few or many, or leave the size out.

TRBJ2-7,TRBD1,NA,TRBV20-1,TGCAGTGCTCCCAGGGGGCCCTCGGTTGAGCAGTACTTC,CSAPRGPSVEQYF
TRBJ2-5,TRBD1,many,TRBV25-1,TGTGCCAGCAGTGATACTGGACAGGGTCGTCACCAGTACTTC,CASSDTGQGRHQYF
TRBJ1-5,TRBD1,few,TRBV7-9,TGTGCCAGCAGCCCCCTGAAGACAGGGGGCTCGCCCCAGCATTTT,CASSPLKTGGSPQHF
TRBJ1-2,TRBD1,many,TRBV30,TGTGCCTGGAGTACCGGGACAGGCAAGGAGGGCTACACCTTC,CAWSTGTGKEGYTF
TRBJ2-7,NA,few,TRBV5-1,TGCGCCAGCAGCTTACGGGTCGAGGGCTACGAGCAGTACTTC,CASSLRVEGYEQYF
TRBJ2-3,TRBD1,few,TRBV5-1,TGCGCCAGCAGCTGGGGACAGGGTGCAGATACGCAGTATTTT,CASSWGQGADTQYF
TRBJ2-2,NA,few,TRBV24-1,TGTGCCACCAGTGGTATCTGGACCGGGGAGCTGTTTTTT,CATSGIWTGELFF
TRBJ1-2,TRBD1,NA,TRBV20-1,TGCAGTGCTCTCCCCCTTGGACAGGGAGCGAATGATGGCTACACCTTC,CSALPLGQGANDGYTF
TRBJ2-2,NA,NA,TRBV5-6,TGTGCCAGCAGCTTTGGTCTTGGTGGAGAGCTGTTTTTT,CASSFGLGGELFF
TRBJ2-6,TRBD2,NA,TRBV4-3,TGCGCCAGCAGCCAAGATCCCCCGACTAGCGGGTATTCAAGCTCTGGGGCCAACGTCCTGACTTTC,CASSQDPPTSGYSSSGANVLTF
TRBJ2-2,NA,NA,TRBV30,TGTGCCTGGAGAAACAGTCCCGGGGAGCTGTTTTTT,CAWRNSPGELFF
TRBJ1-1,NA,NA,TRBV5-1,TGCGCCAGCAGCTTAAACTCGGCTGAAGCTTTCTTT,CASSLNSAEAFF
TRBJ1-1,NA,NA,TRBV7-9,TGTGCCAGCAGAGTTTCCGGGGTTGAAGCTTTCTTT,CASRVSGVEAFF
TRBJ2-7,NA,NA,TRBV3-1,TGTGCCAGCAGCGAAAGGGGTACCCAGCAGTACTTC,CASSERGTQQYF
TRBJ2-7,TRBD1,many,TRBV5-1,TGCGCCAGCAGCCCCGGACAGGTATACTCCTACGAGCAGTACTTC,CASSPGQVYSYEQYF
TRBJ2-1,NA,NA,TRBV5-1,TGCGCCAGCAGCTTAGCAGGGATCGCGTTACGAGATGAGCAGTTCTTC,CASSLAGIALRDEQFF
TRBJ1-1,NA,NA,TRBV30,TGTGCCTGGAGTGTACGTGGGGGCACTGAAGCTTTCTTT,CAWSVRGGTEAFF
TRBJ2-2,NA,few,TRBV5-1,TGCGCCAGCAGCTATGGGGGAATTGGGCCCGGGGAGCTGTTTTTT,CASSYGGIGPGELFF
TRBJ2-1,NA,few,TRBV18,TGTGCCAGCTCACCACCTCGACAGTCAGGCTACAATGAGCAGTTCTTC,CASSPPRQSGYNEQFF
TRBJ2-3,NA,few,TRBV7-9,TGTGCCAGCAGCTATGGGACGTCTGAGCAGTATTTT,CASSYGTSEQYF
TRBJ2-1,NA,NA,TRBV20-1,TGCAGTGCACCTCAAGAGGGGCGGAGGTACAATGAGCAGTTCTTC,CSAPQEGRRYNEQFF
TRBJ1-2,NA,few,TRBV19,TGTGCCAGTAGTATGGGAGACAGGAAGCCACCTAACTATGGCTACACCTTC,CASSMGDRKPPNYGYTF
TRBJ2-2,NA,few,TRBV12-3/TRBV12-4,TGTGCCAGCAATAGAGGACAGAGAAACACCGGGGAGCTGTTTTTT,CASNRGQRNTGELFF
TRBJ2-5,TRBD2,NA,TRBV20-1,TGCAGTGCTAGTAGCGGGGGGAGGCAAGAGACCCAGTACTTC,CSASSGGRQETQYF
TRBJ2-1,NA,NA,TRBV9,TGTGCCAGCAGCGTACTTGGGCGGGATGAGCAGTTCTTC,CASSVLGRDEQFF
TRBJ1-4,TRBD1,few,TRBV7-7,TGTGCCAGCAGCCAGGGACAGGGCCTTAATGAAAAACTGTTTTTT,CASSQGQGLNEKLFF
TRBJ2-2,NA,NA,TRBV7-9,TGTGCCAGCGAGGGGCAGAACACCGGGGAGCTGTTTTTT,CASEGQNTGELFF
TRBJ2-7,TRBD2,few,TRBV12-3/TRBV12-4,TGTGCCAGCAGCCTCGGGGTAGCGGGAGGTAACGAGCAGTACTTC,CASSLGVAGGNEQYF
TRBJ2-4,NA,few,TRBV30,TGTGCCTGGACCCGACATCTAGCCAAAAACATTCAGTACTTC,CAWTRHLAKNIQYF
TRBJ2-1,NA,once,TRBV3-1,TGTGCCAGCAGCCAAGACCGAGCTACACGAATACCCTACAATGAGCAGTTCTTC,CASSQDRATRIPYNEQFF
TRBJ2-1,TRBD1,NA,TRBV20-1,TGCAGTGCTAGAGATTCCGGGACAGACAATGAGCAGTTCTTC,CSARDSGTDNEQFF
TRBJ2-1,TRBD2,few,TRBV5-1,TGCGCCAGCAGTGCCGTCTTCGTGGCTAGCGGGGGCCCGAGCTCCTACAATGAGCAGTTCTTC,CASSAVFVASGGPSSYNEQFF
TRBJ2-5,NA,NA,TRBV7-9,TGTGCCAGCAGCTTAGTTAGCACTGTGGAGACCCAGTACTTC,CASSLVSTVETQYF
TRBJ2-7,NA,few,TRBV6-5,TGTGCCAGCTCGTTAGCGGTCAACTACGAGCAGTACTTC,CASSLAVNYEQYF
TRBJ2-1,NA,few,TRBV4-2,TGTGCCAGCAGCCAAGATGTCAGAGACAATGAGCAGTTCTTC,CASSQDVRDNEQFF
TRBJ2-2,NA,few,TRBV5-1,TGCGCCAGCAGCGGGGTGTACACCGGGGAGCTGTTTTTT,CASSGVYTGELFF
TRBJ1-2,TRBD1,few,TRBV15,TGTGCCACCAGCAGACTCAAACCGGGACAGGGGGACTATGGCTACACCTTC,CATSRLKPGQGDYGYTF
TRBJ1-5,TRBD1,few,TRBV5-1,TGCGCCAGCAGCACCGGGACAGGCCCCTATCAGCCCCAGCATTTT,CASSTGTGPYQPQHF
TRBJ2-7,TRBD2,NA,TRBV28,TGTGCCAGCAGTCCCCTCGAGCGGGAAGGTTGGGAGCAGTACTTC,CASSPLEREGWEQYF
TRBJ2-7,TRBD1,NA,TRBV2,TGTGCCAGCAGTGAAGCATTGGGACAGCCCTCGTCCTACGAGCAGTACTTC,CASSEALGQPSSYEQYF
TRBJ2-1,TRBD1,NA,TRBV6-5,TGTGCCAGCGGCAGGGGGTTTGAGCAGTTCTTC,CASGRGFEQFF
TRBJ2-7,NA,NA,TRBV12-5,TGTGCTAGTGGTTTGGATAACGGGGACAAGCAGTACTTC,CASGLDNGDKQYF
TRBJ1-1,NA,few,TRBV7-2,TGTGCCAGCAGCTTCCACGGAATGAACACTGAAGCTTTCTTT,CASSFHGMNTEAFF
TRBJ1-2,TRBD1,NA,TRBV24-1,TGTGCCACCAGTGACCCCCGGGACAGGGGATTCTATGGCTACACCTTC,CATSDPRDRGFYGYTF
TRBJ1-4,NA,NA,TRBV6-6,TGTGCCAGTTCGTACAGGGTGAACGAAAAACTGTTTTTT,CASSYRVNEKLFF
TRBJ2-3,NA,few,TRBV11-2,TGTGCCAGCAGAAGCGGACAGTATTTCACAGATACGCAGTATTTT,CASRSGQYFTDTQYF
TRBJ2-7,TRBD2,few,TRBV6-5,TGTGCCAGCATCTGGGGCGGGAGGGCCCTCGAGCAGTACTTC,CASIWGGRALEQYF
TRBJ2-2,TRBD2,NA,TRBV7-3,TGTGCCAGCAGCCAACATAGGCCCGGACTAGCGGAAGAGAACGGGGAGCTGTTTTTT,CASSQHRPGLAEENGELFF
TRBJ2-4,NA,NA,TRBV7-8,TGTGCCAGCAGCTTAGGATTGCAGGGGAAAAACATTCAGTACTTC,CASSLGLQGKNIQYF
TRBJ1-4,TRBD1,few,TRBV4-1,TGCGCCAGCAGCCAAGATGCCAGGGGGCGGGAAAAACTGTTTTTT,CASSQDARGREKLFF